Below, one TCR beta chain is given with its context. Its antigen is as yet unknown. The study ran its PCR with 60 Vbeta and 13 Jbeta primers. As handled by the study authors: An analysis performed later counted 81 million or so unique TCR beta chains (roughly 11 million of them shared). Method: immunoSEQ multiplex PCR; TCRdb's copy keeps in-frame clones and lacks some. That table is the source of V, J and clone size, and D and trimming were worked out from the DNA. The table records approximately 170,000 clones, roughly 80% of them present only once. The data were obtained in a study of cytomegalovirus exposure and HLA in healthy donors. Study background: Around 190 million T cells yielded more than 95 million unique TCR beta sequences, as an earlier analysis found.

Trimming stripped 5 bases from V and 2 bases from J, with 15 bases between. The CDR3 runs 15 residues. Germline CDR1 reads SGHAT; CDR2 reads FQNNGV. Findings of the study overall: Previously analyzed data showed that most TCR beta V segments were productive at a frequency of about 90% or about 30%. As a later analysis showed, a missense DCLRE1C variant was linked to trimming of TCR beta V- and J-genes.

The chain links TRBV11-2 to TRBJ1-1, with D maybe TRBD1 (5 bases). This clonotype originated in a woman in her twenties or thirties in good health and CMV-seropositive. The sample comprised PBMCs. The CDR3 sequence: CASSPQTALNTEAFF. Here the CDR3 DNA reads TGTGCCAGCAGCCCCCAGACAGCCCTTAACACTGAAGCTTTCTTT.